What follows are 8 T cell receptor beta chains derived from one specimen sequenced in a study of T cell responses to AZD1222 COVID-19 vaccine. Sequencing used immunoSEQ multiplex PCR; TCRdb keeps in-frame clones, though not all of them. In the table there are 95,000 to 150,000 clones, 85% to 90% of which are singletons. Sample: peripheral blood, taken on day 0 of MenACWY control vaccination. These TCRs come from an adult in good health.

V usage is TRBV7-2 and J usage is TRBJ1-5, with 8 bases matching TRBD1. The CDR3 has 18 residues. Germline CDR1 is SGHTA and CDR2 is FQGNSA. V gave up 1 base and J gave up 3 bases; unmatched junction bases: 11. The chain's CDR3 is CASSLGQQGVGVNQPQHF. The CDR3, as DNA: TGTGCCAGCAGCTTAGGTCAACAGGGGGTTGGAGTCAATCAGCCCCAGCATTTT.

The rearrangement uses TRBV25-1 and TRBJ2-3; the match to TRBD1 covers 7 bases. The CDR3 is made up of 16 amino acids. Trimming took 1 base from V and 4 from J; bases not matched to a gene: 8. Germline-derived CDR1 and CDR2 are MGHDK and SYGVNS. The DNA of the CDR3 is TGTGCCAGCAGTGAATCGACAGGGTATGGCGCAGATACGCAGTATTTT. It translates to CASSESTGYGADTQYF.

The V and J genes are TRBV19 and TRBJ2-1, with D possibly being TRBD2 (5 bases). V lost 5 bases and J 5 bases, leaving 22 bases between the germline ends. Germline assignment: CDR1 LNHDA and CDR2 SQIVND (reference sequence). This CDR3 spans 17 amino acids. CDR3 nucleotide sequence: TGTGCCAGTAGTCGAACCCTTCAGCGGCTCCCCCACAATGAGCAGTTCTTC. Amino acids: CASSRTLQRLPHNEQFF.

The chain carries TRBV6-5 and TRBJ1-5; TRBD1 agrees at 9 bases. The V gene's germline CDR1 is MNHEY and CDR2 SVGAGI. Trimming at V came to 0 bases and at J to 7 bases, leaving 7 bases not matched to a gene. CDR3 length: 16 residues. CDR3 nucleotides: TGTGCCAGCAGTTACTCCTGGGGGACAGGGTCACAGCCCCAGCATTTT. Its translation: CASSYSWGTGSQPQHF.

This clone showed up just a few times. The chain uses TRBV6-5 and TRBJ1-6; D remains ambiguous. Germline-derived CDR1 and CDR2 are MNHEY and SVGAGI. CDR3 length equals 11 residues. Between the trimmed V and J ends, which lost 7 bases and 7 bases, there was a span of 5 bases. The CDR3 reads CASTLNSPLHF. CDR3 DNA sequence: TGTGCCAGCACACTAAATTCACCCCTCCACTTT.

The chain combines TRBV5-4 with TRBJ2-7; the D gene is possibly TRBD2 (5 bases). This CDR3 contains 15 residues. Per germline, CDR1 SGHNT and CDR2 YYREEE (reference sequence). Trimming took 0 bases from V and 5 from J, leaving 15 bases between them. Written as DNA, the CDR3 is TGTGCCAGCAGCTTGGCTAGCCTCTTTCCCCACGAGCAGTACTTC. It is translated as CASSLASLFPHEQYF.

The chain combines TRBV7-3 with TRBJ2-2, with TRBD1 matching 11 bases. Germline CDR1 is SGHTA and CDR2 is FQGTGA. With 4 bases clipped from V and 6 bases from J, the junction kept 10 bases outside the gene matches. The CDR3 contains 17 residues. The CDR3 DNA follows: TGTGCCAGCAGCTCTTTCCCGGACAGGGGGCCCCCCGGGGAGCTGTTTTTT. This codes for CASSSFPDRGPPGELFF. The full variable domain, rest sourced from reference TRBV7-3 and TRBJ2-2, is GAGVSQTPSNKVTEKGKYVELRCDPISGHTALYWYRQSLGQGPEFLIYFQGTGAADDSGLPNDRFFAVRPEGSVSTLKIQRTERGDSAVYLCASSSFPDRGPPGELFFGEGSRLTVL.

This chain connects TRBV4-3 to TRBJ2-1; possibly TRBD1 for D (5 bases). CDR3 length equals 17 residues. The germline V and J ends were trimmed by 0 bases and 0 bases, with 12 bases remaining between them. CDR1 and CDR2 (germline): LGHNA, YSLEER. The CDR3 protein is CASSQERKGPSYNEQFF. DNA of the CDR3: TGCGCCAGCAGCCAAGAGAGAAAGGGGCCCTCCTACAATGAGCAGTTCTTC.